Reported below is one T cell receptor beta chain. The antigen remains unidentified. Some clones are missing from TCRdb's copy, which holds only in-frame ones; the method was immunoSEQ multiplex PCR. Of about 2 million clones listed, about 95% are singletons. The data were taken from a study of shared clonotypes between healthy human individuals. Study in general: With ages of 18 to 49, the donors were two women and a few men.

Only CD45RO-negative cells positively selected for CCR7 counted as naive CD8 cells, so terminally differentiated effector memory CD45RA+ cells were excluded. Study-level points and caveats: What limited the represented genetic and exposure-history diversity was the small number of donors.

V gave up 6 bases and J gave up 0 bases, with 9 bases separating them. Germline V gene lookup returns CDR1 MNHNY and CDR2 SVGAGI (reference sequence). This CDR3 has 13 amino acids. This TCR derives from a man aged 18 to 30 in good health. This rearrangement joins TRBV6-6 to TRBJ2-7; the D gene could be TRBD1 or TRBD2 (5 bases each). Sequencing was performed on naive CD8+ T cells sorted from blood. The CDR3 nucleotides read TGTGCCAGCAGCAGGGACCTCTCCTACGAGCAGTACTTC. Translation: CASSRDLSYEQYF.